This T cell receptor beta chain was sequenced in a study of T cells expressing NK-cell markers. General observations from the study: These same clonotypes (in several donors) also led the CD3+CD56-NKG2C+ fraction.

Germline V gives CDR1 SGHRS, CDR2 YFSETQ. The CDR3 contains 15 residues. TCR beta cDNA was made by 5'RACE template switching with UMIs. After re-calling the 5' RACE reads, TCRdb lists one entry per CDR3 protein, DNA absent. The sample has a few hundred thousand distinct CDR3 sequences; the top ten hold roughly 5.2%. As concerns this clonotype: Its antigen is unidentified.

The rearrangement uses TRBV5-1 and TRBJ2-1; the D gene TCRdb calls, TRBD1, cannot be checked with no DNA. The TCR sequence derives from a man aged 18 to 69 in good health. The sample comprised blood T cells: a sorted CD56 or NKG2C T cell subset, CD4+ or CD8+ T cells, or bulk PBMC T cells (not recorded which). The CDR3 region is CASSLGWTGGYEQFF.